Listed here is a single TCR beta chain. The CDR3 runs 15 residues. With 7 bases removed from V and 6 bases from J, the gap between germline ends came to 19 bases. Germline V gene data show CDR1 as MNHEY and CDR2 as SVGAGI. The data derive from a study of blood T cell repertoires in COVID-19. The wider study: Italy, Spain and the United States were the sources of the convalescent and acute COVID-19 samples.

Recruits, aged roughly 18 to 95 years, lived in roughly 22 US areas. Participants reported their clinical history, and cohort assignment relied on those reports. Assay used: immunoSEQ multiplex PCR; TCRdb lists only in-frame clones, some missing. The table has 350,000 to 400,000 clones, more than 75% seen once. The chain combines TRBV6-5 with TRBJ1-5; TRBD1 is a possible D gene (5 bases). The TCR comes from a woman aged 30 to 39 with acute COVID-19. Sample: PBMCs or T cells enriched from blood (not recorded which). CDR3 nucleotide sequence: TGTGCCAGCACTCGAGGAGGGCAGGGTGGTCAGCCCCAGCATTTT. Translation: CASTRGGQGGQPQHF.